These 10 T cell receptor beta chains share one sample of origin, sequenced in a study of shared clonotypes between healthy human individuals. Selected positively for CCR7 and CD45RO-negative, naive CD8 cells excluded terminally differentiated effector memory CD45RA+ cells. Repertoires were generated with immunoSEQ multiplex PCR, while TCRdb's copy carries only in-frame clones and drops some. The sample lists around 650,000 clones, roughly 95% occurring once. Specimen: naive CD8+ T cells sorted from blood. These receptors were obtained from a woman aged 25 to 39 in good health.

This clone was counted only a few times. V is TRBV10-2 and J is TRBJ1-3, with no clear D. CDR1 is WSHSY and CDR2 is SAAADI in the germline V gene. Trimming pared 8 bases from V and 0 bases from J, leaving 8 bases between. CDR3 length equals 13 residues. The CDR3 is CASSPSSGNTIYF. DNA for the CDR3: TGCGCCAGCTCCCCGAGCTCTGGAAACACCATATATTTT.

The rearrangement joins TRBV27 to TRBJ2-7; D might be TRBD1 or TRBD2, each matching 5 bases. The germline V gene encodes CDR1 MNHEY and CDR2 SMNVEV (reference sequence). V gave up 0 bases and J gave up 6 bases, with 15 bases separating them. This CDR3 is 15 amino acids long. The chain's CDR3 is CASSLSGGRTGEQYF. The CDR3 DNA sequence: TGTGCCAGCAGTTTATCTGGGGGTAGGACTGGCGAGCAGTACTTC.

In this sample, this clone turned up a few times. The rearrangement links TRBV7-9 to TRBJ2-4; TRBD1 matches 7 bases. The CDR3 extends over 13 amino acids. Germline V gene lookup returns CDR1 SEHNR and CDR2 FQNEAQ (reference sequence). With V trimmed by 4 bases and J by 7 bases, 4 bases remained unmatched. CDR3 in DNA: TGTGCCAGCAGCTCAACAGGGGCTAACATTCAGTACTTC. It codes for CASSSTGANIQYF.

The rearrangement links TRBV29-1 to TRBJ2-1, with 7 bases lining up with TRBD2. V dropped 7 bases and J dropped 0; count of bases not matched to a gene: 6. Germline V gene sequence: CDR1 SQVTM, CDR2 ANQGSEA. The CDR3 is 14 amino acids. The CDR3 is CSAAGTTSYNEQFF. In DNA form, the CDR3 reads TGCAGCGCGGCCGGGACTACCTCCTACAATGAGCAGTTCTTC.

The chain joins TRBV7-7 to TRBJ2-1; D gene unclear. V gave up 0 bases and J gave up 5 bases, with 8 bases separating them. CDR3 length equals 14 residues. Germline CDR1 is SSHAT and CDR2 is FNYEAQ (reference sequence). The CDR3 loop reads CASSLAGGNNEQFF. The CDR3, as DNA: TGTGCCAGCAGCTTAGCGGGCGGTAACAATGAGCAGTTCTTC.

The rearrangement links TRBV14 to TRBJ2-7; 7 nucleotides line up with TRBD2. This CDR3 comprises 17 residues. Germline CDR1 is SGHDN and CDR2 is FVKESK. Germline trimming cut 0 bases from V and 6 bases from J; bases unmatched to any gene: 14. The CDR3: CASSQDLGEGSLCEQYF. DNA for the CDR3: TGTGCCAGCAGCCAAGATCTCGGGGAGGGTTCCCTCTGCGAGCAGTACTTC.

The J gene is TRBJ2-7, the V gene TRBV11-2; 14 bases align to TRBD2. This CDR3 region has 16 residues. V lost 5 bases to trimming and J lost 2 bases; unmatched junction nucleotides: 5. Per the germline V gene, CDR1 is SGHAT and CDR2 is FQNNGV. This CDR3 is CASSGGTSGRTYEQYF. The CDR3 DNA reads as TGTGCCAGCAGCGGCGGGACTAGCGGGAGAACCTACGAGCAGTACTTC.

The chain combines TRBV5-1 with TRBJ2-5; D is undetermined. CDR3 length: 16 residues. CDR1 SGHRS and CDR2 YFSETQ come from the germline V gene. V lost 4 bases and J lost 3, with 19 bases in between. In DNA form, the CDR3 reads TGCGCCAGCAGCAGACCCGGGCGGACGGCAAAAGAGACCCAGTACTTC. Its protein product is CASSRPGRTAKETQYF.

The V gene is TRBV5-4, the J gene TRBJ2-7; D is uncertain. Germline assignment: CDR1 SGHNT and CDR2 YYREEE (reference sequence). The V gene lost 3 bases and the J gene lost 7 bases, with 14 bases spanning the gap. This CDR3 comprises 13 residues. The CDR3: CASSSALTKEQYF. For the CDR3, the DNA is TGTGCCAGCAGCTCCGCCTTGACGAAAGAGCAGTACTTC.

This chain joins TRBV28 and TRBJ2-6, with 10 bases matching TRBD1. The V gene's germline CDR1 is MDHEN and CDR2 SYDVKM. The ends lost 11 bases at V and 0 bases at J; junction bases unmatched: 7. The CDR3 length is 16 residues. This CDR3 reads CASRDRGFSGANVLTF. As DNA, the CDR3 is TGTGCCTCCCGGGACAGGGGCTTCTCTGGGGCCAACGTCCTGACTTTC. The whole variable domain, filled in from reference TRBV28 and TRBJ2-6, reads DVKVTQSSRYLVKRTGEKVFLECVQDMDHENMFWYRQDPGLGLRLIYFSYDVKMKEKGDIPEGYSVSREKKERFSLILESASTNQTSMYLCASRDRGFSGANVLTFGAGSRLTVL.